This passage covers 15 T cell receptor beta chains from one sample sequenced in a study of blood T cell repertoires in COVID-19. Method: immunoSEQ multiplex PCR; TCRdb's copy keeps in-frame clones and lacks some. This sample has more than 60,000 clones, with roughly 90% found just once. Sequenced input: peripheral blood. Receptors originate from an elderly woman with active or convalescent COVID-19.

This clone was seen a single time. This rearrangement joins TRBV28 to TRBJ1-2; D unclear. The ends were cut back, 4 bases at V and 14 bases at J, with 17 bases in the middle. The CDR3 totals 12 residues. CDR1 and CDR2 (germline): MDHEN, SYDVKM. The CDR3 loop reads CASSSSPSDPTF. The DNA for the CDR3 is TGTGCCAGCAGTTCATCCCCCAGCGACCCGACCTTC.

The rearrangement uses TRBV7-2 and TRBJ1-1; D is possibly TRBD1 (6 bases). The CDR3 spans 14 residues. Per germline, CDR1 SGHTA and CDR2 FQGNSA. The V and J ends lost 2 bases and 6 bases respectively, with 13 bases between them. The CDR3 sequence: CASSLQGPGAEAFF. The CDR3 nucleotides are TGTGCCAGCAGCTTACAGGGGCCGGGCGCTGAAGCTTTCTTT.

The chain carries TRBV27 and TRBJ2-7; the D is unclear. The CDR3 contains 13 residues. Between the trimmed V and J ends, which lost 0 bases and 0 bases, there was a span of 3 bases. Looked up from germline, CDR1 is MNHEY and CDR2 is SMNVEV (reference sequence). The CDR3 loop is CASSLSRSYEQYF. The CDR3 nucleotides read TGTGCCAGCAGTTTATCCCGCTCCTACGAGCAGTACTTC.

The CDR3 DNA sequence: TGTGCCAGCAGCCGGGAGTCGGGGAACACTGAAGCTTTCTTT. This translates into CASSRESGNTEAFF. The rearrangement uses TRBV6-4 and TRBJ1-1; D unclear. This CDR3 has 14 residues. V was shortened by 6 bases and J by 1 base, with 12 bases between the two germline ends. The germline V gene has CDR1 MRHNA and CDR2 SNTAGT.

The rearrangement links TRBV4-3 to TRBJ1-5; D unclear. This CDR3 comprises 15 residues. Germline loops: CDR1 LGHNA, CDR2 YSLEER. V was pared by 1 base and J by 4 bases, with 11 bases between. CDR3 protein: CASSQGRSSNQPQHF. In DNA, the CDR3 is TGCGCCAGCAGCCAAGGGAGGTCTTCGAATCAGCCCCAGCATTTT.

The V and J genes are TRBV7-2 and TRBJ2-3; 7 bases map to TRBD1. V was pared by 6 bases and J by 1 base, with 10 bases of the junction left unmatched. Germline values: CDR1 SGHTA, CDR2 FQGNSA. This CDR3 is built from 16 residues. CDR3 sequence: CASRVSPTGGTDTQYF. In DNA, the CDR3 is TGTGCCAGCAGGGTAAGCCCAACAGGGGGCACAGATACGCAGTATTTT. The variable domain in full, with the rest retrieved from reference TRBV7-2 and TRBJ2-3, is GAGVSQSPSNKVTEKGKDVELRCDPISGHTALYWYRQSLGQGLEFLIYFQGNSAPDKSGLPSDRFSAERTGGSVSTLTIQRTQQEDSAVYLCASRVSPTGGTDTQYFGPGTRLTVL.

This chain connects TRBV9 to TRBJ1-4; D is perhaps TRBD1 (6 bases). V shed 1 base and J shed 6 bases, with 16 bases lying between them. The length of the CDR3 is 16 residues. Germline V CDR1 and CDR2: SGDLS, YYNGEE. The chain's CDR3 is CASSVTGRVQHEKLFF. In DNA form, the CDR3 reads TGTGCCAGCAGCGTAACAGGGAGGGTGCAGCATGAAAAACTGTTTTTT.

The gene calls are TRBV19 and TRBJ1-5; 9 bases map to TRBD1. There are 16 residues in the CDR3. Germline V CDR1 and CDR2: LNHDA, SQIVND (reference sequence). The V and J ends lost 4 bases and 3 bases, in that order; junction bases with no gene match: 7. The CDR3 here is CASSRDRVVVNQPQHF. In nucleotides, the CDR3 is TGTGCCAGTAGTAGGGACAGGGTTGTCGTCAATCAGCCCCAGCATTTT.

The chain uses TRBV6-2 or TRBV6-3 and TRBJ2-1; TRBD2 matches 14 bases. Germline V gene lookup returns CDR1 MNHEY and CDR2 SVGEGT. V was clipped by 5 bases and J by 9 bases; unmatched bases: 9. The CDR3 is 16 residues long. CDR3 in DNA: TGTGCCAGCAGTGCCCCGACTAGCGGGGGGGCCGGTGAGCAGTTCTTC. It is translated as CASSAPTSGGAGEQFF.

V gene TRBV7-2 combines with J gene TRBJ2-7; TRBD1 is a possible D gene (5 bases). V dropped 0 bases and J dropped 4 bases, with 7 bases sitting between them. CDR3 length: 13 amino acids. In germline, CDR1 is SGHTA, CDR2 FQGNSA. CDR3 nucleotides: TGTGCCAGCAGCTTAGCGGACAAGTACGAGCAGTACTTC. This translates into CASSLADKYEQYF. The full variable domain, rest sourced from reference TRBV7-2 and TRBJ2-7, is GAGVSQSPSNKVTEKGKDVELRCDPISGHTALYWYRQSLGQGLEFLIYFQGNSAPDKSGLPSDRFSAERTGGSVSTLTIQRTQQEDSAVYLCASSLADKYEQYFGPGTRLTVT.

This clone appeared a single time. The V gene is TRBV4-3, the J gene TRBJ2-5, with 12 bases that match TRBD2. CDR3 length equals 15 residues. Germline values: CDR1 LGHNA, CDR2 YSLEER. The V gene end was trimmed by 0 bases and the J gene end by 9 bases; junction bases not matched to a gene: 5. The CDR3 loop is CASSQDPSGGVAQYF. In DNA, the CDR3 is TGCGCCAGCAGCCAAGACCCTAGCGGGGGGGTGGCCCAGTACTTC.

The rearrangement links TRBV6-5 to TRBJ2-7, with 7 bases lining up with TRBD1. Trimming cost V 6 bases and J 4 bases; bases outside gene matches: 9. The germline V gene encodes CDR1 MNHEY and CDR2 SVGAGI. CDR3 length: 14 residues. The CDR3 region has the DNA TGTGCCAGCAGGCCGCCCGGGACAGTGTACGAGCAGTACTTC. Translated: CASRPPGTVYEQYF.

The chain links TRBV7-2 to TRBJ2-5, with D tentatively TRBD2 (6 bases). The ends were cut back, 3 bases at V and 13 bases at J, with 15 bases in the middle. The V gene's germline CDR1 is SGHTA and CDR2 FQGNSA. The CDR3 totals 12 residues. In DNA, the CDR3 is TGTGCCAGCAGCTTTGAGGGGAGGACCGGGTACTTC. As protein: CASSFEGRTGYF.

The rearrangement joins TRBV27 to TRBJ2-2; weak D call: TRBD1 (6 bases). This CDR3 has 17 amino acids. V dropped 7 bases and J dropped 1 base, with 19 bases sitting between them. The germline V gene has CDR1 MNHEY and CDR2 SMNVEV (reference sequence). The CDR3 DNA reads TGTGCCAGCACTAAGTCGACCGGGACATGGAACACCGGGGAGCTGTTTTTT. It codes for CASTKSTGTWNTGELFF.

V usage is TRBV9 and J usage is TRBJ2-5, with 11 positions matching TRBD2. Germline loops: CDR1 SGDLS, CDR2 YYNGEE. Unmatched junction bases numbered 12, after V lost 3 bases and J lost 5 bases. The CDR3 loop spans 17 amino acids. In DNA, the CDR3 is TGTGCCAGCAGCGCCCAGACTAGCGGGGATGGAAGGGAGACCCAGTACTTC. This translates into CASSAQTSGDGRETQYF.